The 27 T cell receptor beta chains below were found in one sample sequenced in a study of Graves' ophthalmopathy and Graves' hyperthyroidism. The TCR beta CDR3 regions underwent amplification from RNA transcripts. First-round RT-PCR used HTBI primers; second-round multiplex PCR followed. TCRdb re-analysed the multiplex PCR reads in MiXCR, keeping a single row per CDR3 protein. The data show some 370,000 distinct CDR3 sequences, approximately 18% seen once. The material sequenced was peripheral blood. These receptors all stem from an adult woman with stable Graves' hyperthyroidism.

This clonotype was counted many times. The chain employs TRBV7-3 and TRBJ1-5; D is perhaps TRBD1 (6 bases). The V end lost 4 bases, the J end lost 5 bases, and 9 bases lay between the germline ends. CDR1 and CDR2 from the germline V gene are SGHTA and FQGTGA. This CDR3 comprises 13 residues. The CDR3 protein is CASSSGQYQPQHF. The CDR3 coding sequence is TGTGCCAGCAGCTCCGGACAGTATCAGCCCCAGCATTTT. Variable domain in full (rest from reference TRBV7-3 and TRBJ1-5): GAGVSQTPSNKVTEKGKYVELRCDPISGHTALYWYRQSLGQGPEFLIYFQGTGAADDSGLPNDRFFAVRPEGSVSTLKIQRTERGDSAVYLCASSSGQYQPQHFGDGTRLSIL.

This chain joins TRBV6-1 and TRBJ1-1; 8 nucleotides line up with TRBD1. With V trimmed by 6 bases and J by 1 base, 7 bases remained unmatched. The CDR3 is 15 residues long. Germline lookup yields CDR1 MNHNS and CDR2 SASEGT. The CDR3 coding sequence is TGTGCCAGCAGACCACAGGGGGGTGAGAACACTGAAGCTTTCTTT. Its protein is CASRPQGGENTEAFF.

This clonotype was detected many times. The chain has TRBV9 and TRBJ2-2; no clear D. CDR1 and CDR2 from the germline V gene are SGDLS and YYNGEE. CDR3 size: 11 residues. V lost 2 bases and J lost 6, with 2 bases in between. CDR3 region: CASSVPGELFF. The CDR3 bases are TGTGCCAGCAGCGTTCCCGGGGAGCTGTTTTTT.

This clonotype appeared many times. The chain is built from TRBV12-5 and TRBJ2-7; D possibly uses TRBD1 or TRBD2 (5 bases each). V lost 0 bases and J lost 7, with 19 bases in between. The CDR3 consists of 16 residues. Germline V gene data show CDR1 as LGHNT and CDR2 as FRNRAP. CDR3 protein: CASGLVIRGPLGEQYF. DNA for the CDR3: TGTGCTAGTGGTTTGGTAATCCGGGGCCCACTGGGGGAGCAGTACTTC. The full variable domain, its missing parts supplied by reference TRBV12-5 and TRBJ2-7, is DARVTQTPRHKVTEMGQEVTMRCQPILGHNTVFWYRQTMMQGLELLAYFRNRAPLDDSGMPKDRFSAEMPDATLATLKIQPSEPRDSAVYFCASGLVIRGPLGEQYFGPGTRLTVT.

This clonotype has only a few counts. This chain uses TRBV11-1 with TRBJ2-3; 7 nucleotides agree with TRBD2. Germline lookup yields CDR1 SGHAT and CDR2 FQDESV (reference sequence). V dropped 4 bases and J dropped 5; count of bases not matched to a gene: 18. This CDR3 region has 18 residues. CDR3 in DNA: TGTGCCAGCAGCTCCTTGGTGAGCATGGCGGGAGTGGAAGATACGCAGTATTTT. Translation: CASSSLVSMAGVEDTQYF.

The CDR3 region has the DNA TGCAGTGCTTTCAGGGAAGGGGAAGACACTGAAGCTTTCTTT. Protein: CSAFREGEDTEAFF. The chain is built from TRBV20-1 and TRBJ1-1, with a tentative D call TRBD1 (5 bases). Per the germline V gene, CDR1 is DFQATT and CDR2 is SNEGSKA (reference sequence). Trimming stripped 5 bases from V and 3 bases from J, with 16 bases between. The CDR3 sequence is 14 residues long.

In this sample, this clonotype turned up many times. The chain links TRBV30 to TRBJ2-5; 8 bases map to TRBD2. The CDR3 runs 15 residues. Losses at the gene ends were 3 bases for V and 5 bases for J; bases not matched to a gene: 11. In germline, CDR1 is GTSNPN, CDR2 SVGIG (reference sequence). CDR3: CAWSQTRGGRETQYF. As DNA, the CDR3 is TGTGCCTGGAGCCAGACCCGGGGGGGTCGGGAGACCCAGTACTTC.

This clonotype was recorded many times. CDR3 residues: CASSEDGNQPQHF. For the CDR3, the DNA is TGTGCCAGCAGTGAAGATGGTAATCAGCCCCAGCATTTT. The rearrangement links TRBV2 to TRBJ1-5; D not resolved. V was trimmed by 1 base and J by 4 bases, leaving 5 bases between them. Germline values: CDR1 SNHLY, CDR2 FYNNEI. CDR3 length: 13 amino acids.

Many counts were recorded for this clonotype. The chain is built from TRBV5-6 and TRBJ2-7; D is ambiguous. CDR3 size: 12 residues. CDR1 and CDR2 from the germline V gene are SGHDT and YYEEEE. The V gene lost 2 bases and the J gene lost 6 bases, with 9 bases spanning the gap. The CDR3 is CASSFPGREQYF. CDR3 DNA: TGTGCCAGCAGCTTCCCCGGGCGCGAGCAGTACTTC. Full variable domain (missing parts from reference TRBV5-6 and TRBJ2-7): DAGVTQSPTHLIKTRGQQVTLRCSPKSGHDTVSWYQQALGQGPQFIFQYYEEEERQRGNFPDRFSGHQFPNYSSELNVNALLLGDSALYLCASSFPGREQYFGPGTRLTVT.

This clonotype was seen at least ten times. The rearrangement uses TRBV6-1 and TRBJ1-1; the D is unclear. Germline V gene lookup returns CDR1 MNHNS and CDR2 SASEGT. V was cut by 2 bases and J by 10 bases, with 14 bases left in between. CDR3 length equals 13 residues. The CDR3 coding sequence is TGTGCCAGCAGTGAAATTTTGGCGTCTAGAGCTTTCTTT. It yields the protein CASSEILASRAFF.

Ten or more counts support this clonotype. The chain recombines TRBV10-3 with TRBJ2-7, with D unresolved. V was cut by 3 bases and J by 6 bases, with 9 bases left in between. The CDR3 is made up of 12 amino acids. Germline V gene lookup returns CDR1 ENHRY and CDR2 SYGVKD. The CDR3 protein is CAISDPTGEQYF. The CDR3 nucleotides are TGTGCCATCAGTGACCCGACGGGCGAGCAGTACTTC.

Many counts were recorded for this clonotype. V usage is TRBV12-3 or TRBV12-4 and J usage is TRBJ1-2; D gene uncertain. The CDR3 is 19 amino acids. V lost 1 base and J lost 2, with 23 bases in between. CDR3 DNA: TGTGCCAGCAGTTTAGTTCTAGGGTTTCTCTCTCCGAACAACTATGGCTACACCTTC. Amino acids: CASSLVLGFLSPNNYGYTF.

This clonotype showed up just once. The chain couples TRBV10-1 to TRBJ2-7; a possible D gene is TRBD1 (6 bases). CDR3 length equals 18 residues. Trimming pared 3 bases from V and 2 bases from J, leaving 23 bases between. The germline V gene encodes CDR1 WNHNN and CDR2 SYGVQD (reference sequence). The CDR3 reads CASSDLHLGTQGTYEQYF. CDR3 in DNA: TGCGCCAGCAGTGATCTACATCTCGGAACACAGGGTACCTACGAGCAGTACTTC.

This clonotype was counted many times. The chain employs TRBV27 and TRBJ1-5, with D uncertain. CDR1 is MNHEY and CDR2 is SMNVEV in the germline V gene (reference sequence). The V and J ends lost 2 bases and 2 bases respectively, with 10 bases between them. CDR3 length: 15 residues. CDR3 DNA: TGTGCCAGCAGTTTAACCGTTTCGGGCAATCAGCCCCAGCATTTT. It codes for CASSLTVSGNQPQHF.

This chain joins TRBV6-1 and TRBJ1-1; D not resolved. The CDR3 is made up of 14 amino acids. Deletions cut 2 bases from V and 1 base from J, with 8 bases between. Per the germline V gene, CDR1 is MNHNS and CDR2 is SASEGT. This CDR3 reads CASSEFGPNTEAFF. The CDR3 DNA reads TGTGCCAGCAGTGAATTTGGTCCGAACACTGAAGCTTTCTTT.

This clonotype appeared many times. The gene calls are TRBV20-1 and TRBJ2-2; perhaps TRBD2 as D (6 bases). Trimming removed 3 bases from V and 0 bases from J, with 14 bases in between. CDR1 and CDR2 from the germline V gene are DFQATT and SNEGSKA (reference sequence). This CDR3 comprises 16 residues. CDR3 sequence reads: CSARGGGGTNTGELFF. CDR3 coding DNA: TGCAGTGCTAGGGGGGGAGGCGGCACGAACACCGGGGAGCTGTTTTTT.

This clonotype has a count of ten or more. The rearrangement uses TRBV5-6 and TRBJ1-6; D may be TRBD1 (5 bases). This CDR3 contains 16 residues. Between the trimmed V and J ends, which lost 0 bases and 8 bases, there was a span of 15 bases. Germline lookup yields CDR1 SGHDT and CDR2 YYEEEE. The CDR3, as DNA: TGTGCCAGCAGCTTGGGTCCCCCGGGGGGGTATTCACCCCTCCACTTT. Protein product: CASSLGPPGGYSPLHF.

This clonotype was seen ten or more times. The CDR3 is CASSYSGLGAGKTQYF. CDR3 DNA sequence: TGTGCCAGCAGTTACTCCGGACTGGGGGCGGGAAAGACCCAGTACTTC. The V and J genes are TRBV6-5 and TRBJ2-5; the D call may be TRBD1 or TRBD2 (6 bases each). The CDR3 is 16 amino acids. The V end lost 0 bases, the J end lost 6 bases, and 17 bases lay between the germline ends. Germline CDR1 MNHEY, CDR2 SVGAGI.

This clonotype has ten or more counts. The rearrangement links TRBV11-2 to TRBJ2-4; D is unresolved. The V end lost 2 bases, the J end lost 2 bases, and 10 bases lay between the germline ends. The length of the CDR3 is 15 residues. Looked up from germline, CDR1 is SGHAT and CDR2 is FQNNGV. The CDR3 here is CASSLTSGTKNIQYF. The CDR3 bases are TGTGCCAGCAGCTTAACCAGTGGCACCAAAAACATTCAGTACTTC.

In its sample, this clonotype was seen many times. Being one base from a much bigger clone, this may be a read error. V and J are TRBV6-1 and TRBJ1-6, with 9 bases lining up with TRBD1. The CDR3 sequence is 16 residues long. CDR1 is MNHNS, CDR2 SASEGT, per germline. V lost 6 bases and J lost 11; bases outside the gene matches: 14. CDR3 sequence reads: CASRVPGQGVVPPLHF. The CDR3 nucleotides are TGTGCCAGCAGAGTCCCGGGACAGGGTGTGGTGCCACCCCTCCACTTT.

There are many counts of this clonotype. The chain couples TRBV12-3 or TRBV12-4 to TRBJ2-7, with D perhaps TRBD1 (5 bases). Trimming took 3 bases from V and 1 from J, leaving 19 bases between them. The CDR3 runs to 17 residues. The CDR3 region is CASSLFGRGLTSYEQYF. The CDR3 region has the DNA TGTGCCAGCAGTTTGTTTGGTAGGGGTCTCACTTCCTACGAGCAGTACTTC.

Only a few counts were recorded for this clonotype. The chain links TRBV12-3 or TRBV12-4 to TRBJ2-5, with 7 bases that match TRBD1. After removal of 2 bases from V and 5 bases from J, the junction contained 8 bases not matched to a gene. The CDR3 runs to 15 residues. CDR3 sequence reads: CASSLLRGRGETQYF. The DNA for the CDR3 is TGTGCCAGCAGTTTATTAAGGGGGCGCGGGGAGACCCAGTACTTC.

This clonotype was counted at least ten times. The CDR3 coding sequence is TGTGCCTGCGCCGGGACCTTCACCTACGAGCAGTACTTC. This gives the protein CACAGTFTYEQYF. J is TRBJ2-7 and V is TRBV6-1; either TRBD1 or TRBD2 may fit D (5 bases each). CDR3 length equals 13 residues. The germline CDR1 and CDR2 sequences are MNHNS and SASEGT. Trimming pared 11 bases from V and 2 bases from J, leaving 16 bases between.

This clonotype showed up just a few times. V and J are TRBV30 and TRBJ2-7, with D tentatively TRBD1 or TRBD2 (5 bases each). From germline, CDR1 is GTSNPN and CDR2 SVGIG (reference sequence). This CDR3 has 16 amino acids. The V and J ends lost 0 bases and 2 bases respectively, with 17 bases between them. The CDR3, as DNA: TGTGCCTGGAGTGTAGGGGTTCCACTCGGGGCCTACGAGCAGTACTTC. It specifies CAWSVGVPLGAYEQYF.

Ten or more counts support this clonotype. J is TRBJ1-1 and V is TRBV14; D gene uncertain. The CDR3 has 14 residues. The V and J ends lost 4 bases and 2 bases respectively, with 11 bases between them. Germline V gene sequence: CDR1 SGHDN, CDR2 FVKESK. The CDR3 coding sequence is TGTGCCAGCAGCCGCCTCCCAGGCAACACTGAAGCTTTCTTT. Translated, it gives CASSRLPGNTEAFF. The whole variable domain, remainder taken from reference TRBV14 and TRBJ1-1, is EAGVTQFPSHSVIEKGQTVTLRCDPISGHDNLYWYRRVMGKEIKFLLHFVKESKQDESGMPNNRFLAERTGGTYSTLKVQPAELEDSGVYFCASSRLPGNTEAFFGQGTRLTVV.

This clonotype has ten or more counts. V is TRBV12-3 or TRBV12-4 and J is TRBJ2-5, with no clear D. The CDR3 is made up of 12 amino acids. The V and J ends lost 7 bases and 2 bases respectively, with 8 bases between them. The CDR3 DNA follows: TGTGCCAGCACTAGAGAACAAGAGACCCAGTACTTC. It encodes CASTREQETQYF.

For the CDR3, the DNA is TGTGCCAGCAGCTTAGGCCGAGGGACAGGGTTCGGCTACACCTTC. It codes for CASSLGRGTGFGYTF. The rearrangement links TRBV7-2 to TRBJ1-2, with 9 bases identical to TRBD1. CDR3 length: 15 amino acids. Unmatched junction bases numbered 8, after V lost 1 base and J lost 8 bases. Germline CDR1 and CDR2: SGHTA and FQGNSA.